This TCR beta chain comes out of a study of T cells in Graves' hyperthyroidism and ophthalmopathy. Hyperthyroidism had been newly diagnosed in patients aged 18 to 65, and its duration was under 2 months. Uncontrolled infections, other autoimmune diseases, pregnancy or lactation led to exclusion of patients. Clinical symptoms, serum thyroxine and TRAb, thyroid ultrasound and orbital computed tomography were used for the diagnoses. CDR1 and CDR2 (germline): SGHTA, FQGNSA. The V end lost 5 bases, the J end lost 0 bases, and 8 bases lay between the germline ends. The CDR3 extends over 14 amino acids. Amplified regions were TCR beta CDR3 sequences from RNA transcripts. With the HTBI primer set, the TCR CDR3 went through a first round of RT-PCR. TCRdb re-analysed the multiplex PCR reads in MiXCR, keeping a single row per CDR3 protein. The sample contains a few hundred thousand distinct CDR3 sequences, roughly 46% of which appear only once.

The origin of this receptor is a woman under 30 with Graves' hyperthyroidism. Sequences were obtained from peripheral blood or thyroid tissue (not recorded which). The V call is TRBV7-2, the J call TRBJ1-3; D may be TRBD1 (6 bases). The CDR3 nucleotides read TGTGCCAGCAGCAAAGGGGGCTCTGGAAACACCATATATTTT. It encodes CASSKGGSGNTIYF.